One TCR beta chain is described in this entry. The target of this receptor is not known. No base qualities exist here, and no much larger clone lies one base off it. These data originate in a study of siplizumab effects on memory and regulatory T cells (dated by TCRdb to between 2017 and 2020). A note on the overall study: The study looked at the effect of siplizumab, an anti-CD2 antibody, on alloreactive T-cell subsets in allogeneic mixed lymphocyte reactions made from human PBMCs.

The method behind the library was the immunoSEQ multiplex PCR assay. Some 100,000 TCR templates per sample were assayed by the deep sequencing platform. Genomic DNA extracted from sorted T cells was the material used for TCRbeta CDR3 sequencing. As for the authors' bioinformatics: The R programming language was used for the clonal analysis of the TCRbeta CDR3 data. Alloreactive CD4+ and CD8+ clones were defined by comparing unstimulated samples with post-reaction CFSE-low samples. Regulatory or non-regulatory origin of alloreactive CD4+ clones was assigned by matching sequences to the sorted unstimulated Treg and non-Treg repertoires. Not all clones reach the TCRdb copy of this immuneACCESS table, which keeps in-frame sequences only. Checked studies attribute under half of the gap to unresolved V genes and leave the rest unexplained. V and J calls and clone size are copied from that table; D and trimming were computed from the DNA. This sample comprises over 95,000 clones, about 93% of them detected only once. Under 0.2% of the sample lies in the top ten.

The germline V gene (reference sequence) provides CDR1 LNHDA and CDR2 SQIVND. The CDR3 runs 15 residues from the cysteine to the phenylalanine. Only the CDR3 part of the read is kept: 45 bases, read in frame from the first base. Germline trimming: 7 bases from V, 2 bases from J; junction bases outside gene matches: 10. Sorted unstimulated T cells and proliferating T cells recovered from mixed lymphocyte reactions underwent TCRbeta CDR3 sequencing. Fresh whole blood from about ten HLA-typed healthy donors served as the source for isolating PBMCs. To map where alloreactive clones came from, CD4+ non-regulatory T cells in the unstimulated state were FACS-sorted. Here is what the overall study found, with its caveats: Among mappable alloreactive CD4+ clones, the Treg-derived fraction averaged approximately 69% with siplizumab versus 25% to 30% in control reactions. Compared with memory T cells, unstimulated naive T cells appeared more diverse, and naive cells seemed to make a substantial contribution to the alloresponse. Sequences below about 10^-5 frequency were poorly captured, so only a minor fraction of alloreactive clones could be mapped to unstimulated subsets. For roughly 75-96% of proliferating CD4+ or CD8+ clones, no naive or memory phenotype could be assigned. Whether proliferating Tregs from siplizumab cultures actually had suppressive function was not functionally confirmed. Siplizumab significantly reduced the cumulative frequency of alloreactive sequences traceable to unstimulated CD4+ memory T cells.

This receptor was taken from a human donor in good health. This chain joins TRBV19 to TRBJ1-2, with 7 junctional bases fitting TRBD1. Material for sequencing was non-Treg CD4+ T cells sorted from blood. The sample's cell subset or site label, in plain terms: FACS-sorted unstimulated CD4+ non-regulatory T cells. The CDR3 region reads CASTSGQILNYGYTF. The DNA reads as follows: TGTGCCAGTACCTCGGGACAGATTTTAAACTATGGCTACACCTTC. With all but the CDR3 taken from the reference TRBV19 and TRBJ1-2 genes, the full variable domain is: DGGITQSPKYLFRKEGQNVTLSCEQNLNHDAMYWYRQDPGQGLRLIYYSQIVNDFQKGDIAEGYSVSREKKESFPLTVTSAQKNPTAFYLCASTSGQILNYGYTFGSGTRLTVV.